The 32 T cell receptor beta chains presented below share a single source sample, sequenced in a study of T cell responses to AZD1222 COVID-19 vaccine (dated by TCRdb to 2020 to 2023). Library construction relied on the immunoSEQ multiplex PCR assay. What TCRdb holds here is the immuneACCESS table cut down to in-frame rearrangements. Part of the clones is not present; checked against another copy, under half of the missing clones reflect an unresolved V gene, and the others are unexplained. Here the sample has approximately 75,000 clones; 87% occur a single time. The top ten constitute 15% to 20% of the sample. In light of the paper, this sample's time point label describes: about 28 days (+/-7) after the second vaccine dose. The source material was peripheral blood, sampled 28 days after the second AZD1222 dose. All receptors come from an adult who received the AZD1222 COVID-19 vaccine.

V gene TRBV25-1 combines with J gene TRBJ1-1; TRBD1 matches at 8 bases. CDR3 length: 15 amino acids. Germline loops: CDR1 MGHDK, CDR2 SYGVNS. The ends lost 7 bases at V and 7 bases at J; junction bases unmatched: 14. The CDR3 is CASIETGAGAYEAFF. The CDR3 DNA reads TGTGCCAGCATTGAGACAGGGGCAGGGGCGTATGAAGCTTTCTTT.

V usage is TRBV5-4 and J usage is TRBJ2-3, with 11 bases lining up with TRBD1. Trimming removed 2 bases from V and 3 bases from J; junction bases left unmatched: 2. This CDR3 spans 15 amino acids. Germline CDR1 reads SGHNT; CDR2 reads YYREEE (reference sequence). The CDR3 DNA is TGTGCCAGCAGCTTCGGACAGGGGGCAACAGATACGCAGTATTTT. This translates into CASSFGQGATDTQYF.

The chain recombines TRBV4-1 with TRBJ2-5; 12 bases are a match to TRBD2. The CDR3 spans 15 residues. V was pared by 4 bases and J by 5 bases, with 5 bases of the junction left unmatched. Germline V gives CDR1 MGHRA, CDR2 YSYEKL. The CDR3, as DNA: TGCGCCAGCAGCCCAAGACTAGCGGGGGCGGAGACCCAGTACTTC. Translation: CASSPRLAGAETQYF.

The V call is TRBV5-1, the J call TRBJ1-4; TRBD1 aligns across 7 bases. The CDR3 contains 15 residues. Trimming took 0 bases from V and 6 from J; bases not matched to a gene: 5. Germline loops: CDR1 SGHRS, CDR2 YFSETQ. In nucleotides, the CDR3 is TGCGCCAGCAGCTTGGCCGACAGGGCCGATGAAAAACTGTTTTTT. It yields the protein CASSLADRADEKLFF.

This clone was detected only once. V and J are TRBV10-2 and TRBJ2-6, with 7 nucleotides matching TRBD2. Germline loops: CDR1 WSHSY, CDR2 SAAADI. CDR3 length equals 16 residues. Trimming removed 10 bases from V and 0 bases from J; junction bases left unmatched: 9. CDR3: CATSATSTSGANVLTF. The CDR3 region has the DNA TGCGCCACCTCCGCGACTAGCACCTCTGGGGCCAACGTCCTGACTTTC.

This clone has just one count. V usage is TRBV12-3 or TRBV12-4 and J usage is TRBJ2-3, with 10 bases matching TRBD2. CDR3 length: 13 residues. The V and J ends lost 7 bases and 6 bases, in that order; junction bases with no gene match: 4. In DNA, the CDR3 is TGTGCCAGCAAAGCGGGGGGGCCGGATACGCAGTATTTT. Its protein product is CASKAGGPDTQYF.

The V call is TRBV6-5, the J call TRBJ1-5, with a possible D match to TRBD1 (5 bases). Germline V gene sequence: CDR1 MNHEY, CDR2 SVGAGI. This CDR3 is 15 amino acids long. Deletions cut 6 bases from V and 2 bases from J, with 14 bases between. The CDR3 DNA sequence: TGTGCCAGCAGCGGGACCAGGGACGGCAATCAGCCCCAGCATTTT. It yields the protein CASSGTRDGNQPQHF.

V is TRBV12-3 or TRBV12-4 and J is TRBJ1-5; D might be TRBD1 (5 bases). V was pared by 5 bases and J by 10 bases, with 12 bases between. This CDR3 is built from 12 residues. The CDR3 loop reads CASSGQGIPQHF. CDR3 bases: TGTGCCAGCAGTGGTCAGGGTATCCCCCAGCATTTT.

V is TRBV5-1 and J is TRBJ2-5; maybe TRBD1 (6 bases). CDR1 is SGHRS and CDR2 is YFSETQ in the germline V gene. Trimming shortened V by 4 bases and J by 1 base, and 11 bases separated the two germline ends. This CDR3 spans 14 amino acids. The CDR3 sequence is CASSPGQSQETQYF. The CDR3 DNA reads as TGCGCCAGCAGCCCTGGACAGTCCCAAGAGACCCAGTACTTC. Based on the CDR3 plus reference TRBV5-1 and TRBJ2-5, the full variable domain is KAGVTQTPRYLIKTRGQQVTLSCSPISGHRSVSWYQQTPGQGLQFLFEYFSETQRNKGNFPGRFSGRQFSNSRSEMNVSTLELGDSALYLCASSPGQSQETQYFGPGTRLLVL.

The CDR3 DNA follows: TGTGCCAGCAGCAACTGGGGGAGTGGGTACGAGCAGTACTTC. Its translation is CASSNWGSGYEQYF. J is TRBJ2-7 and V is TRBV7-9, with D possibly called TRBD1 or TRBD2 (5 bases each). The CDR3 runs 14 residues. V was cut by 5 bases and J by 4 bases, with 15 bases left in between. Per germline, CDR1 SEHNR and CDR2 FQNEAQ (reference sequence).

A single count supports this clone. V and J are TRBV19 and TRBJ1-5; D possibly corresponds to TRBD1 (5 bases). The CDR3 has 16 amino acids. Trimming took 6 bases from V and 0 from J, leaving 15 bases between them. Germline V gives CDR1 LNHDA, CDR2 SQIVND (reference sequence). For the CDR3, the DNA is TGTGCCAGTAGAAGCGCCCGGACAAATAGCAATCAGCCCCAGCATTTT. Translated: CASRSARTNSNQPQHF.

The rearrangement links TRBV24-1 to TRBJ2-1; TRBD1 agrees at 10 bases. Per germline, CDR1 KGHDR and CDR2 SFDVKD. The junction had 3 bases not matched to a gene; V was cut back by 7 bases and J by 4 bases. This CDR3 has 14 residues. This CDR3 reads CATSGTGAYNEQFF. As DNA, the CDR3 is TGTGCCACCAGCGGGACAGGGGCATACAATGAGCAGTTCTTC.

The chain employs TRBV6-5 and TRBJ2-1, with D perhaps TRBD1 or TRBD2 (5 bases each). The ends were cut back, 8 bases at V and 0 bases at J, with 11 bases in the middle. Germline V lookup: CDR1 MNHEY, CDR2 SVGAGI. The CDR3 sequence is 14 residues long. Here the CDR3 DNA reads TGTGCCAGCGGGGGTTTCGACTCCTACAATGAGCAGTTCTTC. This sequence encodes CASGGFDSYNEQFF.

The V gene is TRBV27, the J gene TRBJ1-1; D is undetermined. This CDR3 is 14 amino acids long. CDR1 is MNHEY, CDR2 SMNVEV, per germline (reference sequence). The V gene lost 5 bases and the J gene lost 0 bases, with 10 bases spanning the gap. Here the CDR3 DNA reads TGTGCCAGCAGTCCCTCTTGGCTGAACACTGAAGCTTTCTTT. Amino acid sequence: CASSPSWLNTEAFF.

The chain couples TRBV5-1 to TRBJ2-5; maybe TRBD1 (6 bases). The CDR3 length is 14 residues. V lost 2 bases and J lost 2, with 10 bases in between. The germline V gene has CDR1 SGHRS and CDR2 YFSETQ. CDR3 in DNA: TGCGCCAGCAGCTTTAACGGACAGCAAGAGACCCAGTACTTC. Translation gives CASSFNGQQETQYF.

The V gene is TRBV19, the J gene TRBJ1-1, with a weak D call TRBD1 (5 bases). V lost 5 bases to trimming and J lost 0 bases, with 10 bases between them. The CDR3 length is 14 residues. Per germline, CDR1 LNHDA and CDR2 SQIVND (reference sequence). In DNA, the CDR3 is TGTGCCAGTAGTTGGGGGGGAATGAACACTGAAGCTTTCTTT. This codes for CASSWGGMNTEAFF.

A few counts support this clone. The chain has TRBV5-1 and TRBJ1-6, with 10 bases that match TRBD1. The CDR3 has 16 residues. Trimming cost V 4 bases and J 6 bases; bases outside gene matches: 7. The V gene's germline CDR1 is SGHRS and CDR2 YFSETQ. Here the CDR3 reads CASSPDGTGANSPLHF. CDR3 DNA sequence: TGCGCCAGCAGCCCGGACGGGACAGGGGCTAATTCACCCCTCCACTTT.

This chain uses TRBV6-2 or TRBV6-3 with TRBJ2-7; 9 bases are shared with TRBD1. This CDR3 is built from 15 residues. Germline V gene sequence: CDR1 MNHEY, CDR2 SVGEGT. J gave up 2 bases and V 4 bases, and 6 bases lay outside the gene matches. Here the CDR3 reads CASSSWTGDTYEQYF. The DNA of the CDR3 is TGTGCCAGCAGTTCCTGGACAGGGGATACCTACGAGCAGTACTTC.

The chain uses TRBV5-1 and TRBJ1-2, with a weak D call TRBD1 (5 bases). The ends were cut back, 4 bases at V and 4 bases at J, with 14 bases in the middle. The germline gives CDR1 SGHRS, CDR2 YFSETQ. The CDR3 totals 14 residues. CDR3 sequence reads: CASSDPDQGYGYTF. DNA for the CDR3: TGCGCCAGCAGCGACCCCGACCAGGGCTATGGCTACACCTTC.

V is TRBV5-5 and J is TRBJ1-4, with 9 bases matching TRBD1. Per germline, CDR1 SGHKS and CDR2 YYEKEE (reference sequence). This CDR3 has 16 residues. V dropped 4 bases and J dropped 1; count of bases not matched to a gene: 5. CDR3 bases: TGTGCCAGCAGCCCGACAGGGGGGGTAACTAATGAAAAACTGTTTTTT. This translates into CASSPTGGVTNEKLFF.

The V and J genes are TRBV6-5 and TRBJ1-2; D may be TRBD1 (5 bases). The CDR3 extends over 13 amino acids. Deletions cut 4 bases from V and 6 bases from J, with 12 bases between. CDR1 is MNHEY, CDR2 SVGAGI, per germline. The CDR3 region is CASSSHGGDGYTF. The CDR3 nucleotides are TGTGCCAGCAGTTCGCACGGGGGAGATGGCTACACCTTC.

The gene calls are TRBV1 and TRBJ1-2; the D call TRBD1 from the table was never checked on the DNA. TRBV1 is a recognized pseudogene. The CDR3 totals 15 residues. This CDR3 is CTSIPRSGTQYGYTF. The CDR3 DNA reads TGCACCAGCATCCCAAGATCTGGGACACAATATGGCTACACCTTC.

J is TRBJ1-2 and V is TRBV6-5; tentative D call: TRBD1 (5 bases). The length of the CDR3 is 12 residues. Germline V gene lookup returns CDR1 MNHEY and CDR2 SVGAGI. Trimming took 7 bases from V and 5 from J, leaving 11 bases between them. CDR3 sequence reads: CASKTDFYGYTF. CDR3 DNA sequence: TGTGCCAGCAAGACAGATTTTTATGGCTACACCTTC.

The chain uses TRBV7-9 and TRBJ1-2; no clear D gene. This CDR3 region has 13 residues. Trimming removed 8 bases from V and 6 bases from J, with 16 bases in between. Looked up from germline, CDR1 is SEHNR and CDR2 is FQNEAQ (reference sequence). CDR3 loop: CASFHKFVDGYTF. The DNA of the CDR3 is TGTGCCAGCTTTCACAAGTTCGTCGATGGCTACACCTTC.

The chain employs TRBV12-3 or TRBV12-4 and TRBJ1-1; the D gene is possibly TRBD1 (5 bases). The CDR3 length is 13 residues. Trimming cost V 2 bases and J 5 bases, with 9 bases left between them. The CDR3 here is CASSLPGVTEAFF. The DNA of the CDR3 is TGTGCCAGCAGTTTACCGGGGGTTACTGAAGCTTTCTTT.

V is TRBV6-2 or TRBV6-3 and J is TRBJ2-7, with 8 bases identical to TRBD1. The V gene's germline CDR1 is MNHEY and CDR2 SVGEGT. V dropped 6 bases and J dropped 6; count of bases not matched to a gene: 10. The CDR3 runs to 14 residues. The CDR3 loop is CASSPRQGLREQYF. The DNA for the CDR3 is TGTGCCAGCAGCCCTAGACAGGGGCTGCGCGAGCAGTACTTC.

This chain uses TRBV27 with TRBJ2-1; possibly TRBD2 for D (6 bases). The CDR3 runs to 15 residues. CDR1 MNHEY and CDR2 SMNVEV come from the germline V gene (reference sequence). V lost 2 bases and J 4 bases, leaving 12 bases between the germline ends. The CDR3 DNA reads as TGTGCCAGCAGTTTAGGGCGGGGTCGTTACAATGAGCAGTTCTTC. The encoded protein is CASSLGRGRYNEQFF.

The genes are TRBV6-5 and TRBJ2-2; D unresolved. CDR3 length: 14 amino acids. V lost 8 bases and J lost 3, with 13 bases in between. Per germline, CDR1 MNHEY and CDR2 SVGAGI. CDR3 residues: CASSAQPDTGELFF. The CDR3 region has the DNA TGTGCCAGCTCCGCCCAACCGGACACCGGGGAGCTGTTTTTT.

This sequence joins TRBV11-3 and TRBJ2-1; no clear D gene. Germline V gene sequence: CDR1 SGHNT, CDR2 YENEEA. V was trimmed by 1 base and J by 5 bases, leaving 9 bases between them. The CDR3 runs 14 residues. The CDR3 DNA sequence: TGTGCCAGCAGCTTAGGGGCAGCCCACAATGAGCAGTTCTTC. Translated: CASSLGAAHNEQFF.

The CDR3 nucleotides read TGCAGTGCTAGTTTTGGCGGACAGCCCCAGCATTTT. Amino acids: CSASFGGQPQHF. V is TRBV20-1 and J is TRBJ1-5; D is uncertain. From germline, CDR1 is DFQATT and CDR2 SNEGSKA (reference sequence). Trimming took off 3 bases at V and 7 bases at J, with 10 bases between the two ends. The CDR3 consists of 12 residues.

The chain has TRBV11-3 and TRBJ2-3; TRBD1 matches at 9 bases. The CDR3 is 16 amino acids. Per germline, CDR1 SGHNT and CDR2 YENEEA. With V trimmed by 1 base and J by 2 bases, 4 bases remained unmatched. The CDR3 nucleotides are TGTGCCAGCAGCTTAGCAGGGACAGGGTACACAGATACGCAGTATTTT. It is translated as CASSLAGTGYTDTQYF.

The chain has TRBV7-3 and TRBJ1-6; TRBD1 matches 7 bases. CDR3 length equals 16 residues. V shed 1 base and J 3 bases; nucleotides not matched to a gene: 3. Looked up from germline, CDR1 is SGHTA and CDR2 is FQGTGA. The chain's CDR3 is CASSLSRGFYNSPLHF. The CDR3 region has the DNA TGTGCCAGCAGCTTAAGCAGGGGGTTCTATAATTCACCCCTCCACTTT.